This T cell receptor beta chain was sequenced during a study of identical twins. Study-level points and caveats: Invariant cells of the MAIT and iNKT types might have partly distorted the zero-insertion analyses.

The CDR3 has 14 amino acids. From germline, CDR1 is DFQATT and CDR2 SNEGSKA (reference sequence). V trimming: 7 bases; J trimming: 0 bases; junction bases outside the gene matches: 3. A few counts support this clonotype. Its matching antigen is unknown. In TCRdb, the 5' RACE reads were re-called with MiXCR into one record per CDR3 protein. Here the sample spans fewer than 900,000 distinct CDR3 sequences, about 20% being singletons. In addition, the sample was reused for a study of T cells expressing NK-cell markers. That investigation notes: It was sorted CD3+CD56-NKG2C+, CD3+CD56+NKG2C- and CD3+CD56+NKG2C+ T cells that provided the TCR beta repertoires. The contribution of dominant NKG2C+ clonotypes to CD8+ T cells in about six donors was 1.0-7.0%.

Sample: PBMCs. The TCR was taken from a young woman in good health. This rearrangement joins TRBV20-1 to TRBJ2-4; TRBD1 agrees at 10 bases. CDR3 sequence reads: CSGTGGRAKNIQYF. In DNA form, the CDR3 reads TGCAGTGGGACAGGGGGAAGAGCCAAAAACATTCAGTACTTC.